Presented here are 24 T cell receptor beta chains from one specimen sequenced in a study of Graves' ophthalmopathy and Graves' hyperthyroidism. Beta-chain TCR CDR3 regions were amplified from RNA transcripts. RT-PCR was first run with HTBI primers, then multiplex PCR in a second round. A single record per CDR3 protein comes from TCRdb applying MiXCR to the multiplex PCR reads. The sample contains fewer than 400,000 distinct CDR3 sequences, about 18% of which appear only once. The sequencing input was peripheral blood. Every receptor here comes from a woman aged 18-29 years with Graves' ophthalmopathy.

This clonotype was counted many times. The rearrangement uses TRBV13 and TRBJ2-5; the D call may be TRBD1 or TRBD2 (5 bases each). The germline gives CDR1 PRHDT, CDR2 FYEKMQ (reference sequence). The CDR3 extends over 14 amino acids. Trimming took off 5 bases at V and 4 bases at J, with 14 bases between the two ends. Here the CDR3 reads CASSPGRSGETQYF. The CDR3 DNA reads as TGTGCCAGCAGCCCGGGACGATCCGGAGAGACCCAGTACTTC.

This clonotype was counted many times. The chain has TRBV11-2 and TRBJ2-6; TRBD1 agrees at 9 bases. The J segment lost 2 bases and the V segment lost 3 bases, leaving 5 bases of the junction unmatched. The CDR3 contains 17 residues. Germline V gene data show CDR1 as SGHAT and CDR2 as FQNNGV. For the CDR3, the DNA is TGTGCCAGCAGCTTCCGGGACAGGGAAACTGGGGCCAACGTCCTGACTTTC. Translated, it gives CASSFRDRETGANVLTF.

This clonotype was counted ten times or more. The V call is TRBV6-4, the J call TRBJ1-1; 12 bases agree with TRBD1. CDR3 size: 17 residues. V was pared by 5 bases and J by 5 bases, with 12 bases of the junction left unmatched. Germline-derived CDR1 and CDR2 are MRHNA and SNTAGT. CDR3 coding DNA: TGTGCCAGCAGTCCCAAAGGGACAGGGGGCTATGGGACTGAAGCTTTCTTT. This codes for CASSPKGTGGYGTEAFF.

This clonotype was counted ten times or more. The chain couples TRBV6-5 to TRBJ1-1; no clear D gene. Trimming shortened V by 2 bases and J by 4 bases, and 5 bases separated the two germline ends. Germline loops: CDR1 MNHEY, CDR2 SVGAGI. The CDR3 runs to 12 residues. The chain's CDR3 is CASSYGVTEAFF. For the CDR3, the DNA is TGTGCCAGCAGTTACGGAGTCACTGAAGCTTTCTTT.

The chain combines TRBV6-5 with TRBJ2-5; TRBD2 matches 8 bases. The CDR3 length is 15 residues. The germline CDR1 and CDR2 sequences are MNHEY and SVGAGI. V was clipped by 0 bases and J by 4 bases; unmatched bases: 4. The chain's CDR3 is CASSYSITSGETQYF. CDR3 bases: TGTGCCAGCAGTTACTCGATTACTAGCGGAGAGACCCAGTACTTC.

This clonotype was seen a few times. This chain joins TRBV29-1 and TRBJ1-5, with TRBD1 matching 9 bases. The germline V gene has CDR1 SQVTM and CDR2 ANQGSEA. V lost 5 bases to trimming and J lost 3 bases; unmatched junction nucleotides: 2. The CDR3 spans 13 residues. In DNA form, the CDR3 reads TGCAGCGTTAGGACAGGGGACAATCAGCCCCAGCATTTT. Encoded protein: CSVRTGDNQPQHF. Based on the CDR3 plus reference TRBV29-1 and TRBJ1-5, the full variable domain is SAVISQKPSRDICQRGTSLTIQCQVDSQVTMMFWYRQQPGQSLTLIATANQGSEATYESGFVIDKFPISRPNLTFSTLTVSNMSPEDSSIYLCSVRTGDNQPQHFGDGTRLSIL.

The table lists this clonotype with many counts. CDR3 coding DNA: TGCGCCAGCGGTAGGAGCGTCTACGAGCAGTACTTC. This codes for CASGRSVYEQYF. V and J are TRBV10-2 and TRBJ2-7; no clear D gene. With 8 bases removed from V and 3 bases from J, the gap between germline ends came to 11 bases. The length of the CDR3 is 12 residues. Germline loops: CDR1 WSHSY, CDR2 SAAADI.

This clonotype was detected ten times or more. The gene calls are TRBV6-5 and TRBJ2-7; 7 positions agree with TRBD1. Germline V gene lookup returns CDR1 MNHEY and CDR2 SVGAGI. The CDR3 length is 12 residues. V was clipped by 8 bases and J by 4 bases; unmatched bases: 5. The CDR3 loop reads CASHTGAYEQYF. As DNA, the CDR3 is TGTGCCAGCCATACAGGGGCATACGAGCAGTACTTC.

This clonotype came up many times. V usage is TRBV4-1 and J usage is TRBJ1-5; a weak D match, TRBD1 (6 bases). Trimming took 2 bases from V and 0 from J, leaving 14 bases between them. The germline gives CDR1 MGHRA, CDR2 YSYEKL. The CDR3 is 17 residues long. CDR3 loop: CASSQLDRRYSNQPQHF. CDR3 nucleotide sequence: TGCGCCAGCAGCCAACTTGACAGGAGGTATAGCAATCAGCCCCAGCATTTT.

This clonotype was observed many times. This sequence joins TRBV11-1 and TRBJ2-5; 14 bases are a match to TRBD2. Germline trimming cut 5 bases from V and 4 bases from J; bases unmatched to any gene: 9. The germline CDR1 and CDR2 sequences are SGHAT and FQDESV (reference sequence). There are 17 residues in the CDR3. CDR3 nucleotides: TGTGCCAGCAGCCCGCCGGGACTAGCGGGAGCCCGAGAGACCCAGTACTTC. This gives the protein CASSPPGLAGARETQYF.

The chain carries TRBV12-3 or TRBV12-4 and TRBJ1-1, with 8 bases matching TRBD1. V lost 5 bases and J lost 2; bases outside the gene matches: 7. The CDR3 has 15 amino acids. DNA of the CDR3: TGTGCCAGCAGTCCGCAGGGGGCGATAAACACTGAAGCTTTCTTT. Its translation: CASSPQGAINTEAFF.

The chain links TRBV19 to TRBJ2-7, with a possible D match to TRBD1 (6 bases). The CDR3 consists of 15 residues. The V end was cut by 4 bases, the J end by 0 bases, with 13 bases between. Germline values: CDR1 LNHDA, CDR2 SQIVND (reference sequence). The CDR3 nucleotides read TGTGCCAGTAGTAGCAGGGGTGGTCTCTCCTACGAGCAGTACTTC. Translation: CASSSRGGLSYEQYF. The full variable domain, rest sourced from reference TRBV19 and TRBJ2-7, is DGGITQSPKYLFRKEGQNVTLSCEQNLNHDAMYWYRQDPGQGLRLIYYSQIVNDFQKGDIAEGYSVSREKKESFPLTVTSAQKNPTAFYLCASSSRGGLSYEQYFGPGTRLTVT.

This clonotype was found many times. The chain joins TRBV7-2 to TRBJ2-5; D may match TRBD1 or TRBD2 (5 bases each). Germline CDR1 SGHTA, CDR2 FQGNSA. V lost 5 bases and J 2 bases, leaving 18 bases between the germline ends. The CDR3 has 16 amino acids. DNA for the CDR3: TGTGCCAGCAGCCCCAGACCAGGGAGTGGGCAAGAGACCCAGTACTTC. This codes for CASSPRPGSGQETQYF.

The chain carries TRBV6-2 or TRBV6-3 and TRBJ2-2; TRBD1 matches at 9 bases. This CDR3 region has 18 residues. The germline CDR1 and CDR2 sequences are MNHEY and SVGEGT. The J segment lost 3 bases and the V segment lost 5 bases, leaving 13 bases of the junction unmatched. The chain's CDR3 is CASSRYGTGNRYTGELFF. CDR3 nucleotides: TGTGCCAGCAGTAGATACGGGACAGGGAACCGATACACCGGGGAGCTGTTTTTT.

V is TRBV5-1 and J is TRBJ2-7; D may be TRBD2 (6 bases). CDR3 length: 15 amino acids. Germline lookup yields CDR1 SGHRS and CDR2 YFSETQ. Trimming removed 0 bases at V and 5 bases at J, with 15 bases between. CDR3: CASSLVAGSSDEQYF. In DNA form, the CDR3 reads TGCGCCAGCAGCTTGGTGGCGGGGAGTTCTGACGAGCAGTACTTC.

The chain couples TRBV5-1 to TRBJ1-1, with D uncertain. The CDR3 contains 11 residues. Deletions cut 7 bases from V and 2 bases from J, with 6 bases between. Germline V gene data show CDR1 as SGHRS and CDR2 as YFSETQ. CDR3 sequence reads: CASGSNTEAFF. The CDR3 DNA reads TGCGCCAGCGGGAGCAACACTGAAGCTTTCTTT.

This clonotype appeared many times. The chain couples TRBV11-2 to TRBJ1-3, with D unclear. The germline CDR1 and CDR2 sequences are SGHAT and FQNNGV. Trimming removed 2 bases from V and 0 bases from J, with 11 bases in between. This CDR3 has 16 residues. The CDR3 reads CASSLNSPFSGNTIYF. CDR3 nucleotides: TGTGCCAGCAGCTTAAACAGTCCGTTCTCTGGAAACACCATATATTTT.

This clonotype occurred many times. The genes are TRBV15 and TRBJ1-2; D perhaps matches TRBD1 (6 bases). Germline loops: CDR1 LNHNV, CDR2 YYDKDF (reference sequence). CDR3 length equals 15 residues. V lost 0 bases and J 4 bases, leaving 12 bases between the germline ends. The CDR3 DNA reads TGTGCCACCAGCAGAGATCTCTTGGACAGCTATGGCTACACCTTC. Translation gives CATSRDLLDSYGYTF.

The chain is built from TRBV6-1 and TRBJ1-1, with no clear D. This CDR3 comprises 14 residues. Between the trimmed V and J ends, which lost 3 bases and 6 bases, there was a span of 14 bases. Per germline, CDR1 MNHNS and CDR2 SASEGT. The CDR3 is CASSDGPGAAEAFF. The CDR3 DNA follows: TGTGCCAGCAGTGACGGACCAGGTGCCGCTGAAGCTTTCTTT.

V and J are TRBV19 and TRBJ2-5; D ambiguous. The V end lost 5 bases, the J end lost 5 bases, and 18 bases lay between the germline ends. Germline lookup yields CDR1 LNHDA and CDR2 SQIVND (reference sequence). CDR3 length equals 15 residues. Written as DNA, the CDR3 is TGTGCCAGTAGTCTCGCCAGGACCTCTGGGGAGACCCAGTACTTC. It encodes CASSLARTSGETQYF. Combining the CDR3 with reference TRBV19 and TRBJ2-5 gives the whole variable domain DGGITQSPKYLFRKEGQNVTLSCEQNLNHDAMYWYRQDPGQGLRLIYYSQIVNDFQKGDIAEGYSVSREKKESFPLTVTSAQKNPTAFYLCASSLARTSGETQYFGPGTRLLVL.

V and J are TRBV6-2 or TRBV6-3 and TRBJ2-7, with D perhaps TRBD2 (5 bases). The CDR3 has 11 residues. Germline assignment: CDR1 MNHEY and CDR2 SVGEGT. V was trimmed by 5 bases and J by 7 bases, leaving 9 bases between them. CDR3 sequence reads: CASSRRKEQYF. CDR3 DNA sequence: TGTGCCAGCAGTAGGAGGAAAGAGCAGTACTTC.

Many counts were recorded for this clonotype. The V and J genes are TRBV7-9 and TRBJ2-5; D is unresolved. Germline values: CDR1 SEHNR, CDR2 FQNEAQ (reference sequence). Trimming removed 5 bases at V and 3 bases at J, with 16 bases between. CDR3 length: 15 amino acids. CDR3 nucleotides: TGTGCCAGCAGCGGCCGGGTTCCATTGGAAGAGACCCAGTACTTC. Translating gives CASSGRVPLEETQYF.

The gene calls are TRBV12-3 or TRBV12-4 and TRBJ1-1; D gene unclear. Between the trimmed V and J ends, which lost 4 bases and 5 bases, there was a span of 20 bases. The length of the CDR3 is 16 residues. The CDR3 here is CASSSPPLGLGTEAFF. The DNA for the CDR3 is TGTGCCAGCAGTTCCCCTCCACTTGGTCTGGGGACTGAAGCTTTCTTT.

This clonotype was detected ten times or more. The CDR3 nucleotides are TGTGCCAGCAGCTCAGGACAGGGGCGGGTTACCGCTTTCTTT. Translating gives CASSSGQGRVTAFF. V is TRBV7-6 and J is TRBJ1-1; 9 bases map to TRBD1. Trimming took 4 bases from V and 11 from J; bases not matched to a gene: 11. The CDR3 is 14 residues long. Germline CDR1 reads SGHVS; CDR2 reads FNYEAQ.